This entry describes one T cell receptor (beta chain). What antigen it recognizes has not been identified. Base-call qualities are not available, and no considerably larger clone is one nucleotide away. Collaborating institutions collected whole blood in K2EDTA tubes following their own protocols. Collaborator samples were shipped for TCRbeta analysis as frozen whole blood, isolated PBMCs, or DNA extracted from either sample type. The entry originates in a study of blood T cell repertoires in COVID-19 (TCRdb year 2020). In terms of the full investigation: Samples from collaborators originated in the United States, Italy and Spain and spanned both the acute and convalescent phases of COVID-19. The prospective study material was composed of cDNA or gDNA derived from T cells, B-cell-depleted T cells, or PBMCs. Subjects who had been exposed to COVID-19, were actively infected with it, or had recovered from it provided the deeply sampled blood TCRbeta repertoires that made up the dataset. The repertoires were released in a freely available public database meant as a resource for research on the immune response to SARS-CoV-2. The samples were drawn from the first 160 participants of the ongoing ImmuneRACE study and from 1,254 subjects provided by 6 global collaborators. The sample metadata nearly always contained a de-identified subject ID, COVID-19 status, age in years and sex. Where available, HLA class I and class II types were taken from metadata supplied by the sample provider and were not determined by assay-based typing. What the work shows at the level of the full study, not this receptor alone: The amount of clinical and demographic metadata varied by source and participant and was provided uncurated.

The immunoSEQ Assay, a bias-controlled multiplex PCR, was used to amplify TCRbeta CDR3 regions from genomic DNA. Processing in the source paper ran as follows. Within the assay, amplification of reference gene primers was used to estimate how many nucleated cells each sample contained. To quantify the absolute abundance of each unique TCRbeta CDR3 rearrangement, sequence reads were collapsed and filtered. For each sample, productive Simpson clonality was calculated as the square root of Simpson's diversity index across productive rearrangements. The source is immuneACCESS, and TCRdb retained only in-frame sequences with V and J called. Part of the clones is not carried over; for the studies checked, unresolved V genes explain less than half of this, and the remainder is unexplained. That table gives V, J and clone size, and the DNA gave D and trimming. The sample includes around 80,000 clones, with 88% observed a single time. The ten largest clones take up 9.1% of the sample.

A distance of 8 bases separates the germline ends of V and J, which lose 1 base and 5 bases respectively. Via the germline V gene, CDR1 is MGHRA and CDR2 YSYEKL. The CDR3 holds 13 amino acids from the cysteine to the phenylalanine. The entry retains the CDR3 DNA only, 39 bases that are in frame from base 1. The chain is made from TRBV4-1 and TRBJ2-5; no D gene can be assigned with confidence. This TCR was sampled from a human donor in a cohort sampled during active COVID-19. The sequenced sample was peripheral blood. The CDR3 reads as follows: CASSQGLLETQYF. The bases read TGCGCCAGCAGCCAAGGTTTATTGGAGACCCAGTACTTC.